This T cell receptor (beta chain) comes out of a study of T cells in Graves' hyperthyroidism and ophthalmopathy. The CDR3 sequence is 16 residues long. The V end was cut by 2 bases, the J end by 3 bases, with 18 bases between. Germline-derived CDR1 and CDR2 are GTSNPN and SVGIG (reference sequence). TCR beta CDR3 regions were amplified from RNA. In the first-round RT-PCR of the TCR CDR3, the HTBI primer set was used. TCRdb ran MiXCR on the multiplex PCR reads and lists one entry per CDR3 protein. The data hold roughly 500,000 distinct CDR3 sequences, with about 15% observed a single time. The sample, blood from the first hyperthyroidism diagnosis, precedes any ophthalmopathy symptoms. This clonotype was seen a few times.

Sequences were obtained from blood. The TCR was taken from a woman in her 30s with Graves' hyperthyroidism that later progressed to Graves' ophthalmopathy. The chain combines TRBV30 with TRBJ2-3; D possibly matches TRBD1 or TRBD2 (5 bases each). CDR3 protein: CAWSRVPSWGTDTQYF. The CDR3, as DNA: TGTGCCTGGAGTAGGGTACCCTCCTGGGGGACAGATACGCAGTATTTT.